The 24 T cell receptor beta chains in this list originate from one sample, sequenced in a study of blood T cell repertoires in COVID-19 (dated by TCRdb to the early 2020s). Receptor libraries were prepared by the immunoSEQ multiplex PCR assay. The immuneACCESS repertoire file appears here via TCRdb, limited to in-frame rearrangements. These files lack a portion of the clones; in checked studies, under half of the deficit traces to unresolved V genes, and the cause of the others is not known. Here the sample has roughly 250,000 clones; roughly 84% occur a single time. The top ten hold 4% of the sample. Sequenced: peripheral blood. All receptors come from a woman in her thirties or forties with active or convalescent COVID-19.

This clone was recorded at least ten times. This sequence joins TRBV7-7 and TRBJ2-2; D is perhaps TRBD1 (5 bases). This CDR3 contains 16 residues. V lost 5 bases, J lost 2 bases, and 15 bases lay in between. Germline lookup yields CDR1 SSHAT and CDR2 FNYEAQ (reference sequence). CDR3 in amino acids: CASSPGRALNTGELFF. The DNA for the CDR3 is TGTGCCAGCAGCCCCGGCAGGGCCCTAAACACCGGGGAGCTGTTTTTT.

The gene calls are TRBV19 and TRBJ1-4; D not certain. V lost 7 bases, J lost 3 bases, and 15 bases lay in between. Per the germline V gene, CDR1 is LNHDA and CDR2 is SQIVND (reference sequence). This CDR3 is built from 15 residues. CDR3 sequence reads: CASILNTGPNEKLFF. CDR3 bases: TGTGCCAGTATCCTCAACACTGGGCCTAATGAAAAACTGTTTTTT.

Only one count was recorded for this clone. The CDR3 bases are TGTGCCACCAGTGAGCTTCTAGCGGGGGGATACAATGAGCAGTTCTTC. This encodes CATSELLAGGYNEQFF. The chain couples TRBV24-1 to TRBJ2-1; 11 bases agree with TRBD2. CDR1 KGHDR and CDR2 SFDVKD come from the germline V gene. The CDR3 is 16 residues long. V lost 4 bases, J lost 4 bases, and 5 bases stayed unmatched.

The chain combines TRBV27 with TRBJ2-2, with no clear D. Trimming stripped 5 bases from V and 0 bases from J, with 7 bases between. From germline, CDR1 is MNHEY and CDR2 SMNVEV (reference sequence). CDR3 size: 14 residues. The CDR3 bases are TGTGCCAGCAGTCCCAGGCCGAACACCGGGGAGCTGTTTTTT. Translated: CASSPRPNTGELFF.

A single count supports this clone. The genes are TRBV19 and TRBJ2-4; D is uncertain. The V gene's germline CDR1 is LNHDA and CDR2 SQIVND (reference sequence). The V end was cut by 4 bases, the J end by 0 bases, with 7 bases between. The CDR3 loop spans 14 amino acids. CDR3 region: CASSSYVAKNIQYF. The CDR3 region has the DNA TGTGCCAGTAGTAGTTATGTAGCCAAAAACATTCAGTACTTC.

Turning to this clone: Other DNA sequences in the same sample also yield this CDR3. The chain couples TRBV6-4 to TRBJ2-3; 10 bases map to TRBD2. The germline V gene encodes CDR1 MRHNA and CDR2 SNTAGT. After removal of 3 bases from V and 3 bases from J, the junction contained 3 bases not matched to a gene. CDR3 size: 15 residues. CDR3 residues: CASSESGGATDTQYF. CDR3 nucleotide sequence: TGTGCCAGCAGTGAAAGCGGGGGGGCGACAGATACGCAGTATTTT.

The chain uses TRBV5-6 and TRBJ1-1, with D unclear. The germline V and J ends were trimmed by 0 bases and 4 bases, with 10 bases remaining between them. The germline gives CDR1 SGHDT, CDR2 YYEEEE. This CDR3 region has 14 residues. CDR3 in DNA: TGTGCCAGCAGCTTGGGTGTCCTAGGCACTGAAGCTTTCTTT. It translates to CASSLGVLGTEAFF. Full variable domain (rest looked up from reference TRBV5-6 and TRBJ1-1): DAGVTQSPTHLIKTRGQQVTLRCSPKSGHDTVSWYQQALGQGPQFIFQYYEEEERQRGNFPDRFSGHQFPNYSSELNVNALLLGDSALYLCASSLGVLGTEAFFGQGTRLTVV.

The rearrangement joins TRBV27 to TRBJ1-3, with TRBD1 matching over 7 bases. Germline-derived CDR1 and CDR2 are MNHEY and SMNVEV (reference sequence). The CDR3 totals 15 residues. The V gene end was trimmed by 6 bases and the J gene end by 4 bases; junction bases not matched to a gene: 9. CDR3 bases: TGTGCCAGCAGCGGTACAGGGGCATCGGGAAACACCATATATTTT. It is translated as CASSGTGASGNTIYF.

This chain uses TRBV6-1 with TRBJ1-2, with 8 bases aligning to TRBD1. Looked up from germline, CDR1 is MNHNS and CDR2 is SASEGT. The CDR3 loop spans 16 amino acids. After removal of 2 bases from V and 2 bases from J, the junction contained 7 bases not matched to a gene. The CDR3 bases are TGTGCCAGCAGTGAATTCTGGGGACAGGAGAACTATGGCTACACCTTC. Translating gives CASSEFWGQENYGYTF.

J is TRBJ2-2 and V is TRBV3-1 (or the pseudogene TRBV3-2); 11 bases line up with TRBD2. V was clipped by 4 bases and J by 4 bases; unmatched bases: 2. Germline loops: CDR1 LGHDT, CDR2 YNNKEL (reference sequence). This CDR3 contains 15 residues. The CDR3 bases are TGTGCCAGCAGCCTTCTAGCGGGGGGCACCGGGGAGCTGTTTTTT. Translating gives CASSLLAGGTGELFF.

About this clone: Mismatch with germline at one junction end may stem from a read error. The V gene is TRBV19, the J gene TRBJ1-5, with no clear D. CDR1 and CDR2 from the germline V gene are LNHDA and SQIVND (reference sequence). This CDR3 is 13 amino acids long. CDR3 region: CASSRSDNQPQHF. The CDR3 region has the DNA TGTGCCAGCAGTAGGAGCGACAATCAGCCCCAGCATTTT.

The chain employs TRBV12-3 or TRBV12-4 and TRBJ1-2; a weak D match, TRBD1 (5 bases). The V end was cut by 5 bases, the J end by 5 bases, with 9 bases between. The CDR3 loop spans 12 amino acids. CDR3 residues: CASSATGYGYTF. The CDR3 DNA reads TGTGCCAGCAGTGCTACAGGTTATGGCTACACCTTC.

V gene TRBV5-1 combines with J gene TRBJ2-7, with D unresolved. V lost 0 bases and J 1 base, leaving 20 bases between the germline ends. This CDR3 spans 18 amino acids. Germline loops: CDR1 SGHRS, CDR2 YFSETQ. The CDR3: CASSLGQRGALPSYEQYF. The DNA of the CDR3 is TGCGCCAGCAGCTTGGGGCAAAGAGGCGCTCTCCCTTCCTACGAGCAGTACTTC.

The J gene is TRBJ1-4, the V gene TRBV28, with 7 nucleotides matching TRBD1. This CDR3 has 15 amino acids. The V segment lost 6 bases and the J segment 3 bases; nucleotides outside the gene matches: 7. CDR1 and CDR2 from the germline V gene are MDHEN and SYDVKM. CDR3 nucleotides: TGTGCCAGCAGCTCGGGGACAGAACCTAATGAAAAACTGTTTTTT. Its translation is CASSSGTEPNEKLFF.

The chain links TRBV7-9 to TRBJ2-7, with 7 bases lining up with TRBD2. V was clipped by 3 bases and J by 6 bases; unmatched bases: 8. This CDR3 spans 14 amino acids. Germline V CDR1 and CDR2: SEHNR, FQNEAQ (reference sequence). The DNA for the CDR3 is TGTGCCAGCAGCTTCGGACTAGTTATTGGCGAGCAGTACTTC. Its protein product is CASSFGLVIGEQYF.

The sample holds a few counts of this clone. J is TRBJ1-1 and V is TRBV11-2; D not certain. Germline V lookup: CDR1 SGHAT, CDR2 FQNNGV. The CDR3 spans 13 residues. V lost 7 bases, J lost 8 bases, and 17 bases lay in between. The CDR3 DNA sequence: TGTGCCAGCACTGTAGGTGTGGGCCGGGAAGCTTTCTTT. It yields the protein CASTVGVGREAFF.

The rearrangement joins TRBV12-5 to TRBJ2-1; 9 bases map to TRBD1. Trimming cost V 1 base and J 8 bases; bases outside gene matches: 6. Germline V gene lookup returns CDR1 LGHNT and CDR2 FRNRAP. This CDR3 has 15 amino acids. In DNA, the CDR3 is TGTGCTAGTGGTTTGGGGACAGGGGACGTCGATGAGCAGTTCTTC. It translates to CASGLGTGDVDEQFF.

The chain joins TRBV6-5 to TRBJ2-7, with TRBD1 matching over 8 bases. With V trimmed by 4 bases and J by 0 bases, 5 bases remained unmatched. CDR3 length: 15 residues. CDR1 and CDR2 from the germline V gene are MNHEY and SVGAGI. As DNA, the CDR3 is TGTGCCAGCAGTTGGGACAGGTCCAGCTCCTACGAGCAGTACTTC. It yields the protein CASSWDRSSSYEQYF.

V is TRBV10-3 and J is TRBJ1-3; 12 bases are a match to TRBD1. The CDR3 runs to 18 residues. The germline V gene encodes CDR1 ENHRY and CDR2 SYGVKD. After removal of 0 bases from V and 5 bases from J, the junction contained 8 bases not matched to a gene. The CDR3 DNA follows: TGTGCCATCAGTGAGTCGACTCTGGGGACAGGGGGCAGAAACACCATATATTTT. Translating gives CAISESTLGTGGRNTIYF.

CDR3 protein: CASTGTGGMSEKLFF. CDR3 DNA: TGCGCCAGCACGGGTACAGGGGGCATGAGTGAAAAACTGTTTTTT. V usage is TRBV5-1 and J usage is TRBJ1-4, with 9 bases identical to TRBD1. This CDR3 has 15 amino acids. CDR1 is SGHRS and CDR2 is YFSETQ in the germline V gene. J lost 7 bases, V lost 6 bases, and 10 bases had no gene match.

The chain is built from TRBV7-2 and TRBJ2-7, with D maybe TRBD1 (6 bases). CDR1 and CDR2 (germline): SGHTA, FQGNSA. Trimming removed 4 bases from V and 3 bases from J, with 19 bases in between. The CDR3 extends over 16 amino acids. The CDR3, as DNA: TGTGCCAGCAGCTCCGGGGTGGCAGGGGCGATCTACGAGCAGTACTTC. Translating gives CASSSGVAGAIYEQYF.

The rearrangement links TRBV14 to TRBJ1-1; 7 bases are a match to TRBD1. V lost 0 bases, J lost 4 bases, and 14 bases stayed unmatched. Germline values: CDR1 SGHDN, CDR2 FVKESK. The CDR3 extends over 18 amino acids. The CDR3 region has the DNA TGTGCCAGCAGCCAAGAAGGGTGGAGGAGGGGGCGAGCCACTGAAGCTTTCTTT. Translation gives CASSQEGWRRGRATEAFF.

CDR3 coding DNA: TGCGCCAGCAGCTTAGGCTCCGGGGGTACCGGGACTGAAGCTTTCTTT. It yields the protein CASSLGSGGTGTEAFF. The chain combines TRBV5-1 with TRBJ1-1; D may be TRBD1 (5 bases). This CDR3 has 16 amino acids. V dropped 2 bases and J dropped 5 bases, with 19 bases sitting between them. CDR1 is SGHRS and CDR2 is YFSETQ in the germline V gene.

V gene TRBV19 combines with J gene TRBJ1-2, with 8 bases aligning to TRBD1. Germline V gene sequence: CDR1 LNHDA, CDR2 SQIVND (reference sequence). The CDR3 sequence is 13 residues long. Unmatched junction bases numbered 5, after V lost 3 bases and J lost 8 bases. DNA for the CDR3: TGTGCCAGTAGTATCGACAGGGGAGGAGGCTACACCTTC. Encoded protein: CASSIDRGGGYTF.